Each of the 4 T cell receptor beta chains below was sequenced from the same sample in a study of control samples from healthy donors and cancer patients. Some clones are missing from TCRdb's copy, which holds only in-frame ones; the method was immunoSEQ multiplex PCR. The repertoire holds about 140,000 clones, with roughly 92% as singletons. The sequenced sample consisted of blood. The receptors were sampled from a man in his thirties or forties in good health.

This chain connects TRBV28 to TRBJ2-4; the D is unclear. The CDR3 is 15 residues long. The germline V and J ends were trimmed by 3 bases and 0 bases, with 9 bases remaining between them. Looked up from germline, CDR1 is MDHEN and CDR2 is SYDVKM. Here the CDR3 reads CASSFFPVAKNIQYF. CDR3 bases: TGTGCCAGCAGTTTTTTTCCAGTAGCCAAAAACATTCAGTACTTC.

The V gene is TRBV30, the J gene TRBJ1-1; TRBD1 matches at 9 bases. This CDR3 is 13 amino acids long. With V trimmed by 6 bases and J by 0 bases, 2 bases remained unmatched. Germline V lookup: CDR1 GTSNPN, CDR2 SVGIG (reference sequence). This CDR3 reads CACRTGVNTEAFF. For the CDR3, the DNA is TGTGCCTGCCGGACAGGGGTGAACACTGAAGCTTTCTTT.

The chain joins TRBV6-5 to TRBJ2-7; 14 nucleotides line up with TRBD2. CDR3 length: 15 amino acids. V trimming: 4 bases; J trimming: 7 bases; junction bases outside the gene matches: 6. Per the germline V gene, CDR1 is MNHEY and CDR2 is SVGAGI. In nucleotides, the CDR3 is TGTGCCAGCAGTTGGACTAGCGGGAGGCGACGGGAGCAGTACTTC. Encoded protein: CASSWTSGRRREQYF.

The chain couples TRBV6-5 to TRBJ2-3; no clear D gene. The CDR3 totals 13 residues. The V gene lost 10 bases and the J gene lost 1 base, with 12 bases spanning the gap. Germline CDR1 is MNHEY and CDR2 is SVGAGI. The CDR3 DNA is TGTGCCACCTTAAGGGCGGGCACAGATACGCAGTATTTT. It translates to CATLRAGTDTQYF.